This paragraph reports one T cell receptor (beta chain). It has no known antigen specificity. Qualities for individual bases were not recorded, and no much larger clone is one base off. The library came from the immunoSEQ multiplex PCR assay. The multiplex PCR relied on a mix of 60 forward primers for TCR Vbeta segments and 13 reverse primers for TCR Jbeta segments. Amplification of the CDR3 region of rearranged TCR beta genes was performed with a multiplex PCR assay on genomic DNA. The Illumina HiSeq System was used to sequence the amplified TCR beta libraries as 87-base-pair reads. Processing in the source paper ran as follows. Across the 670 or so repertoires, a later analysis counted tens of millions of unique TCR beta chains, 9 million to 14 million of which were shared by at least two donors. Raw reads were error-corrected and collapsed into unique sequences by a nearest-neighbor algorithm in which closely related sequences were merged to remove PCR and sequencing errors. V, D and J gene segments were assigned by aligning CDR3 sequences to IMGT reference sequences. For a sequence to be retained, a match of at least six nucleotides was required to both a V gene segment and a J gene segment. A rearrangement was called productive if the CDR3 had no stop codons and remained in frame with V and J, and every other rearrangement was called non-productive. CDR3 was defined by IMGT convention, running from the second conserved V-encoded cysteine to the conserved J-encoded phenylalanine. Sequences without an unambiguous match to a single V gene segment were excluded from the earlier analysis of several hundred of the donors. An earlier analysis of around 600 of the donors classified V segments as functional when productive rearrangements were above 56.7% and as segregating when the standard deviation between donors was above 5%. A statistical classification framework was built to diagnose cytomegalovirus status from the catalog of TCR beta chain sequences. In a later analysis, V and J genes were assigned by comparing TCR nucleotide sequences against IMGT/GENE-DB human TR gene sequences. The TCRdist pipeline was used in a later analysis to assign CDR3 sequences and most-parsimonious VDJ recombination scenarios. In a later analysis, every TCR beta chain was defined by the combination of its CDR3 amino acid sequence and its V-gene family, and reads without a unique V-gene family were dropped. As a way to deal with suspected cross-contamination and a sequencing artifact, a later analysis dropped 450 to 700 nucleotide sequences that were highly shared and had low generation probability. In a later analysis, a clonal expansion index was calculated for each public chain from normalized within-repertoire ranks of inferred template counts. Generation probabilities in a later analysis came from a VDJ recombination model fitted to out-of-frame rearrangements, and those results were checked against IGoR. A later analysis scored TCR-TCR, TCR-HLA and TCR-CMV co-occurrence with hypergeometric tests, applying a repertoire-size bias correction to TCR pairs. To estimate false discovery rates, a later analysis permuted the HLA or CMV assignments 20 times. In a later analysis, co-occurring TCRs were grouped using DBSCAN, and TCRdist sequence similarity was added for clustering within HLA-allele-positive subsets. Repertoires with fewer than 30,000 or more than 120,000 public chains, plus five repertoires with anomalous nucleotide sharing, were excluded from co-occurrence clustering. The source is immuneACCESS, and TCRdb retained only in-frame sequences with V and J called. Part of the clones is not carried over; for the studies checked, unresolved V genes explain less than half of this, and the remainder is unexplained. V and J calls and clone size are given by that table; D and trimming were obtained from the DNA. In this sample the table shows around 150,000 clones, roughly 80% of which occur a single time. The ten largest account for under 6% of the sample.

The data were obtained in a study of cytomegalovirus exposure and HLA in healthy donors (dated by TCRdb to 2015 to 2018). Turning to the overall study: In an earlier analysis of under 600 of the donors, 250 to 300 Gb of sequence data and 95 million to 130 million unique TCR beta sequences from roughly 190 million T cells were reported. Roughly 320 gigabases of sequencing data and approximately 92 million unique TCR sequences made up an early release that covered under 750 HLA-typed donors. Among the roughly 380 genotyped donors, 81% belonged to the genetic ancestry cluster associated with self-reported Caucasian donors. The study aimed to test whether cataloging public T cell receptors could reveal signatures of past pathogen exposure. The study used immunosequencing to profile the T cell repertoires of about 670 subjects and linked those repertoires to cytomegalovirus serostatus. A separate validation cohort of 100 to 150 different subjects was used in addition to the 666-subject first cohort. High-throughput TCR immunosequencing, statistical association of individual TCRs with disease status, and machine learning were combined to predict cytomegalovirus infection status. To study patterns of TCR occurrence, a later analysis re-analyzed previously published TCR beta repertoires from 666 donors and added high-resolution HLA genotyping. Rather than drawing on any new phenotypic data, the later analysis identified candidate immune exposures from TCR beta sequences and the way those sequences occurred across donors. To decide whether each TCR beta V gene segment behaved as functional or pseudogenic, an earlier analysis of several hundred of the donors relied on high-throughput TCR beta sequencing. Donor age, sex, ethnicity and CMV serostatus were compiled together with the repertoire data. A later genetic analysis took genome-wide SNP genotypes for about three fifths of the roughly 700 donors and used that subset as a discovery cohort. Every repertoire in the discovery cohort had been generated on one and the same sequencing platform. Both class I and class II loci were covered by HLA typing, at four-digit resolution. Typing coverage varied by locus: about 629-640 donors for A, B, C, DRB1 and DQB1; more than 500 for DQA1; more than 600 for DPA1; about 450 for DPB1. Four or five DR-DQ haplotypes were handled as single units for association and clustering, since linkage in the cohort was strong. On average, 235,054 unique TCR beta nucleotide sequences were sequenced per donor among 300 to 500 genotyped donors of the cohort, with about 17% of those sequences being non-productive.

Findings and caveats that apply to the study as a whole: A later genetic analysis reported fewer N-insertions in productive TCRs among donors in an Asian-associated ancestry cluster than the roughly 700-donor mean. The earlier analysis of 587 of the donors excluded about 16 rarely observed V segments, including chromosome 9 orphons, because counts were too low. A later analysis found that most CMV-associated TCR beta chains appeared HLA-restricted, with HLA associations seemingly driven largely by CMV exposure. A further reported finding was that TCR beta sequences accurately predicted the HLA-A and HLA-B alleles for most subjects in the first cohort. Specific HLA alleles were associated with some 15,000 TCR beta sequences at a false discovery rate of 0.05 in a later analysis. When HLA alleles, especially DR and DQ, strongly co-occurred, TCR associations were difficult to assign to individual alleles. Most TCR sequences were seen in very few donors, while some public TCRs were found in many individuals. Correlated functional status among segregating V segments might reflect linkage disequilibrium, but an unknown experimental factor could not be ruled out. In vitro tests confirmed that three of the cytomegalovirus-associated TCR beta chains recognize cytomegalovirus antigens. HLA typing was unavailable for some donors at each locus, so association tests used only the typed subset. The only immune exposure information available for the cohort was CMV serostatus. An earlier analysis of around 540 of the donors showed that most TCR beta V segments appeared in productive rearrangements either about 87% or about 30% of the time, which broadly matched IMGT annotations. An association between a missense DCLRE1C variant and V-gene and J-gene trimming of TCR beta chains was found in a later genetic analysis and replicated in an independent cohort. In a later analysis, the rate of TCR association differed among HLA loci, with DRB1 alleles having the most associated TCRs and HLA-C alleles having the fewest. The study listed approximately 150 TCR beta chains as associated with cytomegalovirus. In a later analysis, HLA-associated TCR beta chains were found to be more clonally expanded and to have lower generation probabilities than equally common non-associated chains. This cohort had only TCR beta chains sequenced, and the lack of alpha or paired-chain data limited which features could be detected. It was suggested by the authors that the approach could potentially be generalized to other disease states and immunological phenotypes. According to a later analysis, parvovirus B19, influenza, CMV and Epstein-Barr virus appeared linked to several top co-occurrence clusters. Roughly uniform sequencing depth across donors was assumed in presence/absence analyses, although this assumption may not hold. Cytomegalovirus status was reported to be diagnosed by the classifier with high specificity and sensitivity in both the original and validation cohorts. The sequencing pipeline was judged likely to have produced a cluster of highly shared sequence variants as a technical artifact.

The cohort consisted of approximately 690 healthy bone marrow donors. Cohort members were all nominally healthy when sampled, although unrecorded immune exposures were likely present. The donor tested CMV seronegative, placing the donor among the 350 to 400 seronegative members of the cohort. Every donor gave a peripheral blood sample, and the peripheral blood mononuclear cells from that sample were used for TCR beta sequencing. Genomic DNA was extracted from the blood cell samples with the Qiagen DNeasy Blood Extraction Kit. The source material was PBMCs. This clonotype was obtained from a man younger than 40 in good health and CMV-seronegative.

The DNA reads TGTGCCAGCAGCTCCTTTCCCCTACTTTTACCCGGGACGGAGGGTAACCAAGAGACCCAGTACTTC. Translated, it reads CASSSFPLLLPGTEGNQETQYF. The chain links TRBV7-6 with TRBJ2-5; TRBD2 is possibly the D segment (6 matching bases). From cysteine to phenylalanine, the CDR3 is 22 amino acids long. The CDR3 DNA has 66 bases and is translated from base 1. CDR1 and CDR2 are drawn from the germline V gene: SGHVS, FNYEAQ. V is cut by 4 bases and J by 0 bases, and the space between the germline ends is 33 bases.